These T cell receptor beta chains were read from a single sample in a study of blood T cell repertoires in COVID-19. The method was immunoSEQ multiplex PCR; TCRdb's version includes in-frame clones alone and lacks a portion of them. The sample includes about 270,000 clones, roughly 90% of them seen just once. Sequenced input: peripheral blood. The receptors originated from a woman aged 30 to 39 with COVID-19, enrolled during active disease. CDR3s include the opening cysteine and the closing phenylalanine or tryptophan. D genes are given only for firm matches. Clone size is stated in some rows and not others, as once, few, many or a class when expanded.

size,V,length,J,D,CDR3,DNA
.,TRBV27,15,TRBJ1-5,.,CASSKTGYSNQPQHF,TGTGCCAGCAGTAAAACAGGATATAGCAATCAGCCCCAGCATTTT
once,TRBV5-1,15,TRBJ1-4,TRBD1,CASRYTGDRDEKLFF,TGCGCCAGCAGGTATACAGGGGACCGCGATGAAAAACTGTTTTTT
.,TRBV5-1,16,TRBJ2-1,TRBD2,CASSLAGGMMYNEQFF,TGCGCCAGCAGCTTGGCCGGGGGGATGATGTACAATGAGCAGTTCTTC
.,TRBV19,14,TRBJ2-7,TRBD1,CASRGQDLTYEQYF,TGTGCCAGTAGGGGACAGGACCTGACCTACGAGCAGTACTTC
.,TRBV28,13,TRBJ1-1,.,CASSLRGPTEAFF,TGTGCCAGCAGTTTAAGGGGTCCCACTGAAGCTTTCTTT
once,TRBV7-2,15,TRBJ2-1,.,CASSWSGPTYNEQFF,TGTGCCAGCAGCTGGTCAGGGCCTACCTACAATGAGCAGTTCTTC
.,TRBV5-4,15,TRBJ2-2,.,CASSITGVGSGELFF,TGTGCCAGCAGCATAACGGGGGTTGGGTCCGGGGAGCTGTTTTTT
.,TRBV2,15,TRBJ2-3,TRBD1,CASSDWDSRTDTQYF,TGTGCCAGCAGTGATTGGGACAGCCGCACAGATACGCAGTATTTT
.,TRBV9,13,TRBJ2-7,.,CASSYRPAYEQYF,TGTGCCAGCAGCTACAGACCGGCCTACGAGCAGTACTTC
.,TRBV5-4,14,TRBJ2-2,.,CASQGKGATGELFF,TGTGCAAGCCAGGGGAAGGGAGCCACCGGGGAGCTGTTTTTT
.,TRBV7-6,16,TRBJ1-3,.,CASSFGETRSGNTIYF,TGTGCCAGCAGCTTTGGAGAGACTCGCTCTGGAAACACCATATATTTT
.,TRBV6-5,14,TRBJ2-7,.,CASSPAGELREQYF,TGTGCCAGCAGTCCCGCAGGGGAATTGCGCGAGCAGTACTTC
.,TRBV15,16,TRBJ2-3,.,CATSRLSASGTDTQYF,TGTGCCACCAGCAGACTGAGTGCTAGCGGCACAGATACGCAGTATTTT
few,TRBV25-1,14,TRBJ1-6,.,CATVADFSHSPLHF,TGTGCCACGGTGGCGGATTTCTCCCATTCACCCCTCCACTTT
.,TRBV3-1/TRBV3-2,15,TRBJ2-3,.,CASSQDAGGTDTQYF,TGTGCCAGCAGCCAAGATGCGGGTGGCACAGATACGCAGTATTTT
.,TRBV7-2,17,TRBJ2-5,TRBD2,CASSLHFGTSPLGSQYF,TGTGCCAGCAGCTTGCACTTCGGGACTAGCCCCCTTGGGTCCCAGTACTTC
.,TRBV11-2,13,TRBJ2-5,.,CASSRGAGETQYF,TGTGCCAGCAGCCGGGGGGCCGGGGAGACCCAGTACTTC
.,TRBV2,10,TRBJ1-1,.,CASMENEAFF,TGTGCCAGCATGGAGAATGAAGCTTTCTTT
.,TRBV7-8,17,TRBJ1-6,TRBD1,CASRRNRGRGGNSPLHF,TGTGCCAGCAGAAGGAACAGGGGGCGGGGAGGTAATTCACCCCTCCACTTT
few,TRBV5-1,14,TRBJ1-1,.,CASSEGGVRDTSFF,TGCGCCAGCAGCGAAGGGGGTGTCCGGGACACCTCTTTCTTT
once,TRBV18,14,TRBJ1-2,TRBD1,CASSASGQPGGYTF,TGTGCCAGCTCCGCCTCGGGACAGCCGGGAGGCTACACCTTC
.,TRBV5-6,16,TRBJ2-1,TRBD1,CASSLVPRGYGGEQFF,TGTGCCAGCAGCTTGGTCCCCAGGGGGTACGGTGGTGAGCAGTTCTTC